This paragraph covers one TCR beta chain sequence. The data were taken from a study of cytomegalovirus exposure and HLA in healthy donors. A multiplex PCR was run with 60 Vbeta primers and 13 Jbeta primers. Using immunoSEQ multiplex PCR, the repertoire was profiled, and TCRdb retains in-frame clones only, with some absent. The sample shows approximately 180,000 clones, about 70% of them seen only once. The CDR3 is 14 amino acids. Germline V gives CDR1 SEHNR, CDR2 FQNEAQ (reference sequence). Trimming removed 3 bases from V and 6 bases from J, with 14 bases in between. This rearrangement joins TRBV7-9 to TRBJ1-1; TRBD1 might be the D (5 bases). The specimen was PBMCs. The sequence was collected from a woman aged 25-40 years in good health and CMV-seronegative. The CDR3 DNA reads TGTGCCAGCAGCTTGGTCAGGGTGTCGGCTGAAGCTTTCTTT. This codes for CASSLVRVSAEAFF. Complete variable domain (other parts from reference TRBV7-9 and TRBJ1-1): DTGVSQNPRHKITKRGQNVTFRCDPISEHNRLYWYRQTLGQGPEFLTYFQNEAQLEKSRLLSDRFSAERPKGSFSTLEIQRTEQGDSAMYLCASSLVRVSAEAFFGQGTRLTVV.